This TCR beta chain was documented in a study of blood T cell repertoires in COVID-19. Study at large: From T cells, B-cell-depleted T cells, or PBMCs came the material, which was cDNA or gDNA.

Method: immunoSEQ multiplex PCR; TCRdb's copy keeps in-frame clones and lacks some. Among a few hundred thousand clones listed, approximately 80% were seen once. The germline gives CDR1 SGHRS, CDR2 YFSETQ. V was pared by 3 bases and J by 5 bases, with 9 bases of the junction left unmatched. This CDR3 region has 16 residues. Which cohort a participant joined came from the clinical history participants gave. The source of this sequence is a woman in her thirties or forties with acute COVID-19. The sequencing sample was made of PBMCs or T cells enriched from blood (not recorded which). The rearrangement joins TRBV5-1 to TRBJ2-5; TRBD2 aligns across 11 bases. The CDR3 sequence: CASSYLAGGPSETQYF. The CDR3 DNA reads TGCGCCAGCAGCTACCTAGCGGGGGGCCCGTCGGAGACCCAGTACTTC. The full variable domain, rest sourced from reference TRBV5-1 and TRBJ2-5, is KAGVTQTPRYLIKTRGQQVTLSCSPISGHRSVSWYQQTPGQGLQFLFEYFSETQRNKGNFPGRFSGRQFSNSRSEMNVSTLELGDSALYLCASSYLAGGPSETQYFGPGTRLLVL.